This TCR beta chain was recovered during a study of blood T cell repertoires in COVID-19. On the study more broadly: Researchers got acute and convalescent COVID-19 samples from the United States, Italy and Spain. The analysed material was cDNA or gDNA that came from T cells, B-cell-depleted T cells, or PBMCs.

The ends were cut back, 5 bases at V and 0 bases at J, with 26 bases in the middle. CDR1 and CDR2 from the germline V gene are SGHAT and FQNNGV. This CDR3 region has 19 residues. In the authors' workflow: Amplified reference gene primers provided the basis for estimating nucleated cell counts. Produced via immunoSEQ multiplex PCR; TCRdb's table is partial and in-frame only. The V and J calls and clone size were taken over from that table, and D and trimming were inferred from the DNA. The table includes 140,000 to 150,000 clones, about 85% detected once. Sequences were obtained from peripheral blood. This sequence joins TRBV11-2 and TRBJ2-7, with D possibly TRBD2 on 5 matching bases. The source of this sequence is a woman between 40 and 55 years old with active or convalescent COVID-19. The CDR3 region is CASSDRGVLLLRRSYEQYF. The CDR3 nucleotides read TGTGCCAGCAGCGATCGGGGAGTCCTACTTTTACGACGCTCCTACGAGCAGTACTTC.